A single sample is the source of the 29 T cell receptor beta chains below, sequenced in a study of human T cells and chemical hapten exposure. Time point meaning: patch test 1, 2 weeks after DPC sensitization. Treatment: therapeutic diphenylcyclopropenone sensitization with weekly scalp DPC. MiXCR, run by TCRdb on the RACE reads, gives a single entry per CDR3 protein. This table holds around 120,000 distinct CDR3 sequences, roughly 13% found once. Material: whole blood, obtained in connection with sensitization to the hapten diphenylcyclopropenone (DPC). The receptors here all came from a man between 18 and 35 years old with alopecia areata. Some clones in this sample may be carry-over from other donors' samples.

This clonotype came up a few times. The rearrangement links TRBV4-3 to TRBJ2-2, with 7 bases lining up with TRBD1. Germline-derived CDR1 and CDR2 are LGHNA and YSLEER. This CDR3 region has 15 residues. The V segment lost 4 bases and the J segment 5 bases; nucleotides outside the gene matches: 7. For the CDR3, the DNA is TGCGCCAGCAGCCCGTCGACAGGGATGACCGGGGAGCTGTTTTTT. Protein: CASSPSTGMTGELFF.

This clonotype was seen more than once but under ten times. The chain couples TRBV20-1 to TRBJ2-1; D is uncertain. This CDR3 has 13 residues. V lost 5 bases and J lost 8, with 16 bases in between. Germline V gene lookup returns CDR1 DFQATT and CDR2 SNEGSKA (reference sequence). The CDR3 DNA follows: TGCAGTGCTCCTCAACCACCGGGCTATGAGCAGTTCTTC. It specifies CSAPQPPGYEQFF.

This clonotype was observed a few times. The gene calls are TRBV28 and TRBJ2-7, with D maybe TRBD2 (7 bases). V gave up 2 bases and J gave up 4 bases, with 12 bases separating them. The CDR3 sequence is 14 residues long. Germline V lookup: CDR1 MDHEN, CDR2 SYDVKM. The CDR3 DNA sequence: TGTGCCAGCAGTTTAGTGGGGGGGGCTTACGAGCAGTACTTC. Translated, it gives CASSLVGGAYEQYF.

This clonotype was seen a handful of times. CDR3 sequence (DNA): TGTGCCAGCAGCTTAAACGACGGTTTGAACACTGAAGCTTTCTTT. This codes for CASSLNDGLNTEAFF. The genes are TRBV7-9 and TRBJ1-1; no firm D call. The V gene's germline CDR1 is SEHNR and CDR2 FQNEAQ (reference sequence). V lost 2 bases to trimming and J lost 0 bases, with 10 bases between them. The CDR3 spans 15 residues.

This clonotype was observed a few times. The rearrangement uses TRBV19 and TRBJ2-3; TRBD2 agrees at 11 bases. Germline V gene data show CDR1 as LNHDA and CDR2 as SQIVND (reference sequence). The CDR3 contains 17 residues. V lost 3 bases, J lost 4 bases, and 9 bases stayed unmatched. The CDR3 bases are TGTGCCAGTAGTATGGTCCCTAGCGGGGGGAGTTCAGATACGCAGTATTTT. Protein sequence: CASSMVPSGGSSDTQYF.

The chain carries TRBV7-8 and TRBJ2-1; perhaps TRBD2 as D (6 bases). This CDR3 has 16 amino acids. Germline-derived CDR1 and CDR2 are SGHVS and FQNEAQ. The V end lost 7 bases, the J end lost 5 bases, and 21 bases lay between the germline ends. CDR3 DNA sequence: TGTGCCAGCACCCTCTTTCGCGCGGGGACTGACAATGAGCAGTTCTTC. Translating it yields CASTLFRAGTDNEQFF. The full variable domain, in which reference TRBV7-8 and TRBJ2-1 provide the parts outside the CDR3, is GAGVSQSPRYKVAKRGQDVALRCDPISGHVSLFWYQQALGQGPEFLTYFQNEAQLDKSGLPSDRFFAERPEGSVSTLKIQRTQQEDSAVYLCASTLFRAGTDNEQFFGPGTRLTVL.

This clonotype was detected a few times. The V gene is TRBV7-2, the J gene TRBJ2-2, with 7 bases that match TRBD1. Germline CDR1 reads SGHTA; CDR2 reads FQGNSA. This CDR3 region has 15 residues. The V and J ends lost 3 bases and 3 bases, in that order; junction bases with no gene match: 4. The DNA of the CDR3 is TGTGCCAGCAGCTTCCGGGACAGCGACACCGGGGAGCTGTTTTTT. It yields the protein CASSFRDSDTGELFF.

This clonotype was picked up many times. The chain links TRBV2 to TRBJ2-1; D is unclear. The CDR3 is 12 residues long. The V end lost 1 base, the J end lost 8 bases, and 6 bases lay between the germline ends. CDR1 is SNHLY and CDR2 is FYNNEI in the germline V gene. CDR3 sequence reads: CASSEGGDEQFF. The CDR3 coding sequence is TGTGCCAGCAGTGAAGGCGGTGATGAGCAGTTCTTC.

In its sample, this clonotype was seen a few times. CDR3 in DNA: TGCAGTGCTATCCGGGGATCCGTGGAAGAGACCCAGTACTTC. Its protein product is CSAIRGSVEETQYF. The J gene is TRBJ2-5, the V gene TRBV20-1, with D tentatively TRBD2 (5 bases). Trimming removed 4 bases at V and 3 bases at J, with 15 bases between. This CDR3 is 14 amino acids long. Germline CDR1 and CDR2: DFQATT and SNEGSKA (reference sequence).

The V gene is TRBV24-1, the J gene TRBJ2-1; 7 bases fit TRBD1. The CDR3 consists of 13 residues. The germline gives CDR1 KGHDR, CDR2 SFDVKD. Trimming took 7 bases from V and 10 from J; bases not matched to a gene: 9. CDR3 loop: CATSSQQGVEQFF. The DNA of the CDR3 is TGTGCCACCAGCTCCCAGCAGGGGGTGGAGCAGTTCTTC.

V gene TRBV10-3 combines with J gene TRBJ2-2; D could derive from TRBD1 or TRBD2 (5 bases each). The CDR3 runs to 14 residues. Germline CDR1 and CDR2: ENHRY and SYGVKD. The V gene lost 5 bases and the J gene lost 1 base, with 8 bases spanning the gap. DNA of the CDR3: TGTGCCATCAGTCGTGGGGGGAACACCGGGGAGCTGTTTTTT. Protein sequence: CAISRGGNTGELFF.

V usage is TRBV7-6 and J usage is TRBJ2-1; D is perhaps TRBD1 (5 bases). CDR1 is SGHVS, CDR2 FNYEAQ, per germline. Between the trimmed V and J ends, which lost 2 bases and 9 bases, there was a span of 11 bases. This CDR3 is built from 13 residues. The DNA for the CDR3 is TGTGCCAGCAGCTTAAACAGGTTTGTTGAGCAGTTCTTC. It encodes CASSLNRFVEQFF.

The gene calls are TRBV12-3 or TRBV12-4 and TRBJ1-2; D gene uncertain. V gave up 1 base and J gave up 4 bases, with 7 bases separating them. The CDR3 loop spans 13 amino acids. CDR3 sequence reads: CASSLGILYGYTF. CDR3 DNA sequence: TGTGCCAGCAGTTTAGGTATACTCTATGGCTACACCTTC.

This rearrangement joins TRBV7-4 to TRBJ1-4, with 7 bases that match TRBD1. CDR3 length equals 14 residues. V was clipped by 5 bases and J by 6 bases; unmatched bases: 6. Germline-derived CDR1 and CDR2 are SGHVT and SQSDAQ. CDR3 in amino acids: CASSADRVDEKLFF. The CDR3 DNA reads as TGTGCCAGCAGCGCAGACAGGGTGGATGAAAAACTGTTTTTT.

The J gene is TRBJ1-2, the V gene TRBV28; D is perhaps TRBD1 (5 bases). Germline CDR1 reads MDHEN; CDR2 reads SYDVKM. V was trimmed by 6 bases and J by 10 bases, leaving 18 bases between them. This CDR3 spans 13 amino acids. The CDR3 protein is CASSRGARANYTF. The DNA of the CDR3 is TGTGCCAGCAGCCGCGGAGCCAGGGCCAACTACACCTTC.

This clonotype was seen at least ten times. The chain recombines TRBV6-1 with TRBJ2-7; 9 positions agree with TRBD1. This CDR3 is 15 amino acids long. The V gene end was trimmed by 7 bases and the J gene end by 6 bases; junction bases not matched to a gene: 13. Germline V CDR1 and CDR2: MNHNS, SASEGT. Written as DNA, the CDR3 is TGTGCCAGCATCATGGACAGGGGTATACTCGTCGAGCAGTACGTC. This translates into CASIMDRGILVEQYV.

This clonotype was seen more than once but under ten times. The gene calls are TRBV6-2 or TRBV6-3 and TRBJ2-7, with TRBD2 matching over 10 bases. The germline gives CDR1 MNHEY, CDR2 SVGEGT. Trimming at V came to 2 bases and at J to 2 bases, leaving 0 bases not matched to a gene. CDR3 length equals 14 residues. CDR3 amino acids: CASSYGTSAYEQYF. In DNA form, the CDR3 reads TGTGCCAGCAGTTACGGGACTAGCGCCTACGAGCAGTACTTC.

The chain employs TRBV5-1 and TRBJ1-2; 10 bases fit TRBD1. CDR3 length: 12 residues. Germline CDR1 reads SGHRS; CDR2 reads YFSETQ. V trimming: 7 bases; J trimming: 6 bases; junction bases outside the gene matches: 3. The DNA of the CDR3 is TGCGCCAGCCGACAGGGGGCCGATGGCTACACCTTC. Its protein product is CASRQGADGYTF.

This clonotype was counted many times. J is TRBJ2-5 and V is TRBV6-1; D is perhaps TRBD2 (6 bases). Deletions cut 0 bases from V and 0 bases from J, with 8 bases between. The germline gives CDR1 MNHNS, CDR2 SASEGT. The CDR3 consists of 15 residues. CDR3 sequence reads: CASSEAAGNQETQYF. The CDR3 DNA reads as TGTGCCAGCAGTGAAGCGGCGGGGAACCAAGAGACCCAGTACTTC.

The chain combines TRBV1 with TRBJ2-2; the table names TRBD1, a call not compared with the DNA. TRBV1 counts as a pseudogene. This CDR3 is built from 20 residues. CDR3 nucleotides: TGCACCAGCAGCCAAGATCCCTCTTTGGGCTATGGGGCCTTTACCGGGGAGCTGTTTTTT. Protein: CTSSQDPSLGYGAFTGELFF.

This clonotype showed up just a few times. The chain combines TRBV29-1 with TRBJ2-1, with 8 positions matching TRBD1. There are 12 residues in the CDR3. Germline lookup yields CDR1 SQVTM and CDR2 ANQGSEA. The V gene end was trimmed by 7 bases and the J gene end by 8 bases; junction bases not matched to a gene: 7. In DNA form, the CDR3 reads TGCAGCGGAGGACAGGGAGGCGATGAGCAGTTCTTC. This encodes CSGGQGGDEQFF.

The chain joins TRBV23-1 to TRBJ2-2; D remains ambiguous. TRBV23-1 is recorded as an ORF, its role being uncertain. The CDR3 is made up of 16 amino acids. V lost 0 bases and J lost 0, with 8 bases in between. The CDR3 protein is CASSQSTEPNTGELFF. The CDR3 region has the DNA TGCGCCAGCAGTCAATCGACTGAACCGAACACCGGGGAGCTGTTTTTT.

This clonotype was recorded many times. The chain joins TRBV6-2 or TRBV6-3 to TRBJ1-5; D remains ambiguous. The ends were cut back, 7 bases at V and 3 bases at J, with 25 bases in the middle. Germline assignment: CDR1 MNHEY and CDR2 SVGEGT. This CDR3 comprises 18 residues. CDR3 region: CASKGSSSFPGINQPQHF. In DNA, the CDR3 is TGTGCCAGCAAGGGCTCCTCTTCTTTCCCGGGTATCAATCAGCCCCAGCATTTT.

The chain uses TRBV12-3 or TRBV12-4 and TRBJ2-1; D is perhaps TRBD1 (6 bases). V was shortened by 6 bases and J by 16 bases, with 19 bases between the two germline ends. This CDR3 region has 12 residues. The CDR3 DNA is TGTGCCAGCAGCCCCTGGGGGCAGGAGGTTTTCTTC. Translated, it gives CASSPWGQEVFF.

This clonotype was counted ten times or more. The chain carries TRBV4-3 and TRBJ1-2; no clear D gene. The CDR3 loop spans 13 amino acids. Between the trimmed V and J ends, which lost 0 bases and 4 bases, there was a span of 6 bases. In germline, CDR1 is LGHNA, CDR2 YSLEER. The CDR3 is CASSQDSGYGYTF. DNA of the CDR3: TGCGCCAGCAGCCAAGATTCGGGCTATGGCTACACCTTC.

The V call is TRBV29-1, the J call TRBJ1-1; 7 bases align to TRBD1. The CDR3 totals 12 residues. Germline V gives CDR1 SQVTM, CDR2 ANQGSEA. Trimming at V came to 8 bases and at J to 1 base, leaving 4 bases not matched to a gene. This chain's CDR3 is CSIWTGNTEAFF. CDR3 sequence (DNA): TGCAGCATATGGACAGGGAACACTGAAGCTTTCTTT.

The table lists this clonotype with a few counts. The V call is TRBV2, the J call TRBJ2-5; D unclear. Germline loops: CDR1 SNHLY, CDR2 FYNNEI. The V and J ends lost 2 bases and 4 bases respectively, with 5 bases between them. This CDR3 has 12 amino acids. CDR3 region: CASSEFRETQYF. Written as DNA, the CDR3 is TGTGCCAGCAGTGAATTCCGAGAGACCCAGTACTTC.

The rearrangement links TRBV29-1 to TRBJ2-2; D unclear. This CDR3 has 12 amino acids. CDR1 and CDR2 (germline): SQVTM, ANQGSEA. The V end lost 1 base, the J end lost 13 bases, and 13 bases lay between the germline ends. Here the CDR3 DNA reads TGCAGCGTTGAAGGGCAGCACCAGGCGCTGTTTTTT. Translation gives CSVEGQHQALFF.

There are a few counts of this clonotype. The gene calls are TRBV5-6 and TRBJ1-1; 9 bases align to TRBD1. The CDR3 is 14 residues long. Trimming cost V 2 bases and J 5 bases; bases outside gene matches: 4. Germline loops: CDR1 SGHDT, CDR2 YYEEEE. CDR3 loop: CASSLRDRVTEAFF. Written as DNA, the CDR3 is TGTGCCAGCAGCTTAAGGGACAGGGTAACTGAAGCTTTCTTT.